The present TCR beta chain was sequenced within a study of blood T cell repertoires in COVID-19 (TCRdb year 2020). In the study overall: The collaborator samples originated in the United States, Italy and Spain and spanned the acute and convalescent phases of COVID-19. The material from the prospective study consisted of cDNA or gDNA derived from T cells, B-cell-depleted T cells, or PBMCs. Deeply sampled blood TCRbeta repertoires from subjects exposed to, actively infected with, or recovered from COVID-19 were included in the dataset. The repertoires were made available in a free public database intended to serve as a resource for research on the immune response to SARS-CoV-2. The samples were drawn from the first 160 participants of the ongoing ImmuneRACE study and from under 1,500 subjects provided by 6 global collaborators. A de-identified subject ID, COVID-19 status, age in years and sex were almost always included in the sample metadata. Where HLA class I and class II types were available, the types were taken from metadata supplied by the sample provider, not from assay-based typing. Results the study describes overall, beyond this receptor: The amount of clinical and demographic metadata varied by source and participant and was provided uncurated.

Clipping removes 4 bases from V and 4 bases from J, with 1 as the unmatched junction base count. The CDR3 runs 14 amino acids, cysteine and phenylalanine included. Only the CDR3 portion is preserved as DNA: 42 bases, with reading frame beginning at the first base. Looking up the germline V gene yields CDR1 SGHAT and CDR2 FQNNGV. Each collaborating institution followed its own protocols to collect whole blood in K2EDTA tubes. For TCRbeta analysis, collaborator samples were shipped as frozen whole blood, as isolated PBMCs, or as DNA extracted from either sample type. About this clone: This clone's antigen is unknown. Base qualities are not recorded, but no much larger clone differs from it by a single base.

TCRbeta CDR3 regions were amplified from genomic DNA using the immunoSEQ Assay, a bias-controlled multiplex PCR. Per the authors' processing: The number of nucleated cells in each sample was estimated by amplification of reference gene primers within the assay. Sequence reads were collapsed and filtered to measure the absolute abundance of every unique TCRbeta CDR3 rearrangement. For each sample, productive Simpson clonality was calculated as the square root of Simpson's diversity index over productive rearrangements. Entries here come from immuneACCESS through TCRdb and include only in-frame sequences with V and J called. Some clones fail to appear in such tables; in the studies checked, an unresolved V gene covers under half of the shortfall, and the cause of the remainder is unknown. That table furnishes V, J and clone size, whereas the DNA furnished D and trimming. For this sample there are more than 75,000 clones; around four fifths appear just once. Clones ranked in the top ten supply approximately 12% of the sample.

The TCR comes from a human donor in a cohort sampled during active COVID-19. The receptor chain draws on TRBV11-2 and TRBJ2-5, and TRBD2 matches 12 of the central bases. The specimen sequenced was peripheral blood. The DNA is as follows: TGTGCCAGCAGCTCGACTAGCGGGAGAGAGACCCAGTACTTC. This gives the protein CASSSTSGRETQYF. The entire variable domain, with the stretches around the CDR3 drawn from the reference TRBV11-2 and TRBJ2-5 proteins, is EAGVAQSPRYKIIEKRQSVAFWCNPISGHATLYWYQQILGQGPKLLIQFQNNGVVDDSQLPKDRFSAERLKGVDSTLKIQPAKLEDSAVYLCASSSTSGRETQYFGPGTRLLVL.